Listed here is a single T cell receptor beta chain. The data were produced by immunoSEQ multiplex PCR, yet TCRdb's version contains in-frame clones alone and is incomplete. The data contain 200,000 to 250,000 clones, around 94% of them singletons. The germline V gene encodes CDR1 SGHDT and CDR2 YYEEEE. Trimming took off 2 bases at V and 3 bases at J, with 14 bases between the two ends. There are 15 residues in the CDR3. This sample was included in a study of T cell responses to AZD1222 COVID-19 vaccine. This rearrangement joins TRBV5-6 to TRBJ1-2; no definite D call. The specimen comprised peripheral blood, sampled 28 days after the second dose of the MenACWY control vaccine. This receptor was identified in an adult who received the MenACWY meningococcal vaccine as a control. CDR3 coding DNA: TGTGCCAGCAGCTTTGTGTTTCAGCGCCACTATGGCTACACCTTC. Amino acid sequence: CASSFVFQRHYGYTF.